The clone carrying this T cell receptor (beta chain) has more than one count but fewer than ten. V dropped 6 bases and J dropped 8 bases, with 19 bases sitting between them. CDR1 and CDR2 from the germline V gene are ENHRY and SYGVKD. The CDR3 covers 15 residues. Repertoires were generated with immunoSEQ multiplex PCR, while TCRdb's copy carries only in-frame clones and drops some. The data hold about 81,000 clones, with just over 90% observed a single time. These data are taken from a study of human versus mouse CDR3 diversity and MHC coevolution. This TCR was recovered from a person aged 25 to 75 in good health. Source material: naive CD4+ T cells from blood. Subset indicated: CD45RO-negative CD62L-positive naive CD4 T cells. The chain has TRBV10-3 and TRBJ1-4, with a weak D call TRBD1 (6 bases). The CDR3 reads CAISLAGGTPEKLFF. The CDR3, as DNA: TGTGCCATCAGCTTAGCCGGGGGGACACCGGAAAAACTGTTTTTT.